This T cell receptor beta chain was obtained from a study of regulatory T cells in long-lasting Graves disease. Study conclusions and caveats: Those with persistent Graves' had less TCR diversity than newly diagnosed patients.

This clonotype came up many times. Its antigen remains unknown. CDR3-region Arm-PCR and iRepertoire HTBI primers produced the TCR beta libraries. MiXCR was run by TCRdb on the multiplex PCR reads, yielding one entry per CDR3 protein. The repertoire holds over 200,000 distinct CDR3 sequences, roughly 18% seen once, with 12% to 15% in the top ten. Time point reported: newly diagnosed GD, antithyroid drugs for less than 3 months. From RNA extracted from PBMCs, the TCR library was made. The data were also submitted as part of a second study, on T cells in Graves' hyperthyroidism and ophthalmopathy. In that study: Clinical symptoms, serum thyroxine and TRAb, thyroid ultrasound and orbital computed tomography together formed the diagnostic basis. The study used the HTBI primer set for a first-round RT-PCR of the TCR CDR3. Through a model of 13 V-J features, ophthalmopathy was separated from stable hyperthyroidism.

The TCR originated in a young woman with Graves disease. The sample was peripheral blood mononuclear cells (PBMCs), taken at new diagnosis, from a patient treated with antithyroid drugs.

This chain's CDR3 is CASSSNQPQHF. As DNA, the CDR3 is TGCGCCAGCAGCTCCAATCAGCCCCAGCATTTT. J is TRBJ1-5 and V is TRBV5-1; D not resolved. Germline values: CDR1 SGHRS, CDR2 YFSETQ. The CDR3 covers 11 residues. The V end was cut by 3 bases, the J end by 3 bases, with 1 base between.